Here is one T cell receptor (beta chain) with its context. Other DNA variants within this sample encode the same CDR3. These data originate in a study of CD39 and CD103 CD8 tumor-infiltrating T cells. Here immunoSEQ multiplex PCR was the method, and the copy in TCRdb shows in-frame clones only, minus some. The sample lists approximately 17,000 clones, about 93% seen once, with 4.3% in the top ten. This CDR3 has 14 residues. Germline CDR1 is MNHEY and CDR2 is SMNVEV (reference sequence). The ends were cut back, 6 bases at V and 2 bases at J, with 13 bases in the middle. The receptor was isolated from a human donor with head and neck squamous cell carcinoma. The chain carries TRBV27 and TRBJ1-2, with D perhaps matching TRBD1 (6 bases). Sequenced: CD8+ T cells sorted from blood. The subset: total memory CD8 T cells (CD45RA-CCR7+/-) from blood or uninvolved lymph node. CDR3 DNA: TGTGCCAGCAGCCTGGGGGGGCGGAACTATGGCTACACCTTC. Its translation: CASSLGGRNYGYTF.